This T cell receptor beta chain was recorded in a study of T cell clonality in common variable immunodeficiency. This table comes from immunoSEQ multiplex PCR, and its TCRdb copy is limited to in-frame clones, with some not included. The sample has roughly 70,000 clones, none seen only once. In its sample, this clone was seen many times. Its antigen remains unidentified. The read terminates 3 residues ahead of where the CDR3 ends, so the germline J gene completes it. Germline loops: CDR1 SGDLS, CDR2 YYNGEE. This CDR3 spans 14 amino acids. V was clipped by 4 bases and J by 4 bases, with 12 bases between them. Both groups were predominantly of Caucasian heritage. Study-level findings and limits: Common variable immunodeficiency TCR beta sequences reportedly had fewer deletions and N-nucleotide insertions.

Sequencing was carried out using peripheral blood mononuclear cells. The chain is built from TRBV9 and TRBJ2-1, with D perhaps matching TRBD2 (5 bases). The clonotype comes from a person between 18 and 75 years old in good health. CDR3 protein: CASSPTSGYNEQFF. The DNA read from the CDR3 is TGTGCCAGCAGCCCAACTTCGGGGTACAATGAG.